Shown below are 18 T cell receptor beta chains from a single sample sequenced in a study of molecular identifiers for immune sequencing clone quantification. TCRdb reprocessed the PCR reads with MiXCR, giving one entry per CDR3 protein. The sample carries approximately 630,000 distinct CDR3 sequences, roughly 23% recorded once. Sequences were obtained from naive CD8+ T cells from blood, with Jurkat cell RNA spiked in. Noted subset: FACS-sorted CD8+CD4-CCR7+CD45RA+ naive T cells. The source is a human donor in good health. Some libraries in this study had Jurkat cell RNA spiked in.

This clonotype appeared many times. V usage is TRBV27 and J usage is TRBJ1-5; D not resolved. The CDR3 has 11 residues. V was pared by 8 bases and J by 4 bases, with 6 bases between. Germline loops: CDR1 MNHEY, CDR2 SMNVEV (reference sequence). CDR3 nucleotide sequence: TGTGCCAGCGGCCGAAATCAGCCCCAGCATTTT. Its protein is CASGRNQPQHF.

In this sample, this clonotype turned up a few times. The chain links TRBV27 to TRBJ1-1; 7 bases match TRBD1. J was trimmed by 3 bases and V by 6 bases; bases with no gene match: 4. This CDR3 comprises 13 residues. Per the germline V gene, CDR1 is MNHEY and CDR2 is SMNVEV (reference sequence). The CDR3 bases are TGTGCCAGCAGGACAGGGACCCACACTGAAGCTTTCTTT. Its protein product is CASRTGTHTEAFF.

Ten or more counts support this clonotype. The chain links TRBV5-6 to TRBJ2-3; no clear D gene. V gave up 1 base and J gave up 6 bases, with 9 bases separating them. Looked up from germline, CDR1 is SGHDT and CDR2 is YYEEEE. The CDR3 has 13 residues. CDR3 loop: CASSLWDSDTQYF. Written as DNA, the CDR3 is TGTGCCAGCAGCTTGTGGGATTCGGATACGCAGTATTTT. Drawing the rest from reference TRBV5-6 and TRBJ2-3, the complete variable domain is DAGVTQSPTHLIKTRGQQVTLRCSPKSGHDTVSWYQQALGQGPQFIFQYYEEEERQRGNFPDRFSGHQFPNYSSELNVNALLLGDSALYLCASSLWDSDTQYFGPGTRLTVL.

This clonotype was detected many times. The CDR3 region is CASSQGTYNEQFF. The CDR3 nucleotides are TGCGCCAGCAGCCAGGGGACCTACAATGAGCAGTTCTTC. This sequence joins TRBV4-3 and TRBJ2-1, with D unclear. This CDR3 region has 13 residues. Trimming shortened V by 3 bases and J by 2 bases, and 5 bases separated the two germline ends. The germline gives CDR1 LGHNA, CDR2 YSLEER.

The genes are TRBV11-1 and TRBJ2-7, with a weak D call TRBD1 (6 bases). CDR3 length: 19 amino acids. V lost 5 bases and J 3 bases, leaving 29 bases between the germline ends. The germline gives CDR1 SGHAT, CDR2 FQDESV (reference sequence). The CDR3 loop is CASSDPVGRQSTGDYEQYF. As DNA, the CDR3 is TGTGCCAGCAGCGATCCAGTGGGGAGACAGTCGACAGGCGACTACGAGCAGTACTTC.

This clonotype was observed a few times. The chain combines TRBV28 with TRBJ2-1; 7 bases agree with TRBD1. Germline loops: CDR1 MDHEN, CDR2 SYDVKM. CDR3 length: 15 amino acids. V trimming: 4 bases; J trimming: 7 bases; junction bases outside the gene matches: 10. In nucleotides, the CDR3 is TGTGCCAGCAGTTCCCGACAGGGTTCGTTGAATGAGCAGTTCTTC. Translating it yields CASSSRQGSLNEQFF.

The chain combines TRBV30 with TRBJ2-6, with 8 bases matching TRBD1. Germline V gene sequence: CDR1 GTSNPN, CDR2 SVGIG (reference sequence). CDR3 size: 14 residues. V was clipped by 5 bases and J by 0 bases; unmatched bases: 0. CDR3: CAWGTGSGANVLTF. CDR3 DNA: TGTGCCTGGGGGACAGGCTCTGGGGCCAACGTCCTGACTTTC.

In this sample, this clonotype turned up a few times. The gene calls are TRBV20-1 and TRBJ1-2; 11 bases line up with TRBD1. V lost 0 bases to trimming and J lost 5 bases; unmatched junction nucleotides: 11. Germline V gene sequence: CDR1 DFQATT, CDR2 SNEGSKA (reference sequence). CDR3 length: 17 residues. The CDR3 reads CSAREEDRGLDYYGYTF. The CDR3 region has the DNA TGCAGTGCTAGAGAGGAGGACAGGGGGCTGGATTATTATGGCTACACCTTC.

The rearrangement links TRBV19 to TRBJ1-1; D gene unclear. The ends were cut back, 2 bases at V and 7 bases at J, with 14 bases in the middle. This CDR3 is built from 14 residues. Germline CDR1 reads LNHDA; CDR2 reads SQIVND (reference sequence). DNA for the CDR3: TGTGCCAGTAGTATATTGGGTTGGGGAAATGAAGCTTTCTTT. This gives the protein CASSILGWGNEAFF.

In its sample, this clonotype was seen many times. The V call is TRBV2, the J call TRBJ2-7; 10 nucleotides align to TRBD2. Germline CDR1 SNHLY, CDR2 FYNNEI. V was clipped by 8 bases and J by 6 bases; unmatched bases: 13. The CDR3 contains 15 residues. The CDR3 sequence is CASSKRASGRREQYF. The CDR3 DNA reads as TGTGCCAGCTCTAAGAGGGCTAGCGGGAGACGCGAGCAGTACTTC.

Comments on this clonotype: In this CDR3 the conserved last residue, phenylalanine or tryptophan, is missing, so a read error is likely. The DNA is omitted, as the CDR3 cannot be located on it reliably, and the CDR3 follows TCRdb's listing. The CDR3 sequence is CASSQDHRTSGGPRYL. This rearrangement joins TRBV4-3 to TRBJ2-5; the D call of TRBD2 is as the table states it, not checked on the DNA. The CDR3 contains 16 residues when both ends are counted. The germline gives CDR1 LGHNA, CDR2 YSLEER.

This clonotype was counted at least ten times. This rearrangement joins TRBV5-4 to TRBJ2-7; D may be TRBD2 (5 bases). Germline V gene lookup returns CDR1 SGHNT and CDR2 YYREEE (reference sequence). The CDR3 has 13 amino acids. Trimming removed 3 bases from V and 4 bases from J, with 11 bases in between. The CDR3 DNA follows: TGTGCCAGCAGCTGGACTCCTGGGTACGAGCAGTACTTC. Its protein product is CASSWTPGYEQYF.

This clonotype was counted between two and nine times. V and J are TRBV5-6 and TRBJ2-2; tentative D call: TRBD1 (6 bases). V was clipped by 4 bases and J by 1 base, with 11 bases between them. The germline CDR1 and CDR2 sequences are SGHDT and YYEEEE. The CDR3 is 15 residues long. Written as DNA, the CDR3 is TGTGCCAGCAGCAGGACAGAAAAGAACACCGGGGAGCTGTTTTTT. It translates to CASSRTEKNTGELFF.

This clonotype turned up a few times. The rearrangement links TRBV27 to TRBJ2-5, with 7 bases that match TRBD2. The V segment lost 0 bases and the J segment 4 bases; nucleotides outside the gene matches: 5. CDR1 and CDR2 from the germline V gene are MNHEY and SMNVEV (reference sequence). This CDR3 region has 15 residues. In DNA, the CDR3 is TGTGCCAGCAGTTTATCGGGGGGGTTAGGAGAGACCCAGTACTTC. It encodes CASSLSGGLGETQYF.

This clonotype was seen ten or more times. The J gene is TRBJ2-7, the V gene TRBV7-2; D not resolved. CDR3 length: 14 residues. CDR1 and CDR2 from the germline V gene are SGHTA and FQGNSA. V lost 6 bases and J 5 bases, leaving 17 bases between the germline ends. The CDR3 sequence is CASRSSRLLDEQYF. The CDR3 DNA sequence: TGTGCCAGCAGGTCCAGCCGGCTTTTAGACGAGCAGTACTTC. Filled out from reference TRBV7-2 and TRBJ2-7, the complete variable domain reads GAGVSQSPSNKVTEKGKDVELRCDPISGHTALYWYRQSLGQGLEFLIYFQGNSAPDKSGLPSDRFSAERTGGSVSTLTIQRTQQEDSAVYLCASRSSRLLDEQYFGPGTRLTVT.

This clonotype appeared many times. The gene calls are TRBV4-1 and TRBJ2-1; 9 bases are a match to TRBD1. Germline lookup yields CDR1 MGHRA and CDR2 YSYEKL. J was trimmed by 9 bases and V by 6 bases; bases with no gene match: 6. The CDR3 spans 13 residues. The CDR3 nucleotides are TGCGCCAGCAGACAACAGGGGGCGGGTGAGCAGTTCTTC. Translating gives CASRQQGAGEQFF.

The table lists this clonotype with many counts. V usage is TRBV20-1 and J usage is TRBJ2-7, with D perhaps given as TRBD1 or TRBD2 (5 bases each). Germline V lookup: CDR1 DFQATT, CDR2 SNEGSKA (reference sequence). Trimming left V 2 bases short and J 0 bases short, with 20 bases between. This CDR3 is 17 amino acids long. The DNA of the CDR3 is TGCAGTGCTAGAAACCCAGGGACCGACGGTGACTCCTACGAGCAGTACTTC. Residues: CSARNPGTDGDSYEQYF.

Only a few counts were recorded for this clonotype. The genes are TRBV9 and TRBJ2-7; possibly TRBD2 for D (5 bases). CDR1 and CDR2 (germline): SGDLS, YYNGEE. The V end lost 2 bases, the J end lost 7 bases, and 13 bases lay between the germline ends. The length of the CDR3 is 13 residues. This CDR3 is CASSVGIPGEQYF. The CDR3 DNA reads as TGTGCCAGCAGCGTCGGGATTCCGGGGGAGCAGTACTTC.